The T cell receptor (beta chain) under discussion was sequenced for a study of blood T cells in healthy people across ages. General observations from the study: No one knew whether donors had CMV, which possibly confounded expanded clonotype changes.

Researchers collected approximately 9.5 milliliters of peripheral blood from every single donor. The authors ran a second PCR of about 6 to 11 cycles using a sample-barcoded 5' primer and a J-beta primer mix. TCRdb reanalysed the 5' RACE reads using MiXCR and keeps one entry per CDR3 protein. The sample includes 1.5 million to 2 million distinct CDR3 sequences, just under 50% of them seen just once. Between the trimmed V and J ends, which lost 4 bases and 0 bases, there was a span of 19 bases. CDR1 and CDR2 (germline): MDHEN, SYDVKM. The CDR3 consists of 17 residues. A remark on this clonotype: Its antigen is still unknown.

This receptor was obtained from a woman aged 40 to 50 in good health. The V call is TRBV28, the J call TRBJ2-7; a possible D gene is TRBD1 (5 bases). The sequencing sample was made of blood. CDR3 sequence: CASSSRPQGITSYEQYF. The CDR3 DNA sequence: TGTGCCAGCAGTTCTAGGCCCCAGGGCATCACCTCCTACGAGCAGTACTTC.